This entry is about one TCR beta chain. The CDR3 contains 16 residues. V was shortened by 6 bases and J by 2 bases, with 19 bases between the two germline ends. From germline, CDR1 is MDHEN and CDR2 SYDVKM. The data were produced by immunoSEQ multiplex PCR, yet TCRdb's version contains in-frame clones alone and is incomplete. The sample has 650,000 to 800,000 clones; 55% to 75% are singletons. The data were obtained in a study of shared clonotypes between healthy human individuals. The split of CD4+ cells yielded CD45RA+ naive and CD45RA-negative memory subsets. The source is a woman in her thirties in good health. Sample: memory CD4+ T cells sorted from blood. Indicated subset: CD45RA-negative fraction. V is TRBV28 and J is TRBJ2-5, with D possibly TRBD2 on 6 matching bases. The CDR3 protein is CASSSLARQFQETQYF. The CDR3 nucleotides read TGTGCCAGCAGCTCTCTAGCGCGCCAGTTTCAAGAGACCCAGTACTTC.